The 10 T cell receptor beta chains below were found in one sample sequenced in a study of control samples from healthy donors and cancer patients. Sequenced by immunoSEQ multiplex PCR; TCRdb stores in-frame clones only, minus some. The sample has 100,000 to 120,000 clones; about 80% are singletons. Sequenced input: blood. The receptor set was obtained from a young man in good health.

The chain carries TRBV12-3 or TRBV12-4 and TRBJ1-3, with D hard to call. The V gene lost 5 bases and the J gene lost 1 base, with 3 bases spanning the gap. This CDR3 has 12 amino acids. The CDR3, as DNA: TGTGCCAGCAGTACATCTGGAAACACCATATATTTT. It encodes CASSTSGNTIYF.

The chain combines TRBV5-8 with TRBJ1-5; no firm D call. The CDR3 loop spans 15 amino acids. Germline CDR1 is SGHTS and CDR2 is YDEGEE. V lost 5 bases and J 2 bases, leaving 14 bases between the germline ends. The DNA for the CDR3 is TGTGCCAGCAGATCCGCAATATGGGGCAATCAGCCCCAGCATTTT. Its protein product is CASRSAIWGNQPQHF.

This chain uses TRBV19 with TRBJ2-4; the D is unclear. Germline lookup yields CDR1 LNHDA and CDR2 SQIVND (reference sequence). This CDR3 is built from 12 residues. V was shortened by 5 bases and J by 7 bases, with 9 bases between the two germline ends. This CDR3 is CASSAQENIQYF. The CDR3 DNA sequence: TGTGCCAGTAGTGCTCAGGAGAACATTCAGTACTTC. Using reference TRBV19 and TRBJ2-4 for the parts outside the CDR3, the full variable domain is DGGITQSPKYLFRKEGQNVTLSCEQNLNHDAMYWYRQDPGQGLRLIYYSQIVNDFQKGDIAEGYSVSREKKESFPLTVTSAQKNPTAFYLCASSAQENIQYFGAGTRLSVL.

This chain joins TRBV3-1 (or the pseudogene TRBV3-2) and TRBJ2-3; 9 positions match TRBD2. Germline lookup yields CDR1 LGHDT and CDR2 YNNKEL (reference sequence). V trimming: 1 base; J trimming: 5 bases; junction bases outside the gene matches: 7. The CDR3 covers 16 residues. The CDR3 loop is CASSQGAGGLGDTQYF. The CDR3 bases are TGTGCCAGCAGCCAAGGGGCGGGGGGGCTAGGAGATACGCAGTATTTT.

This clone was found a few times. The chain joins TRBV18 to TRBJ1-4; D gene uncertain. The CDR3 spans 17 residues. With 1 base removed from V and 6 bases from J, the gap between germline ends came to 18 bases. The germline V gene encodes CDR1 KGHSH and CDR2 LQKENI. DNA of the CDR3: TGTGCCAGCTCACCACGCCCTCAATGGGGAAGGGATGAAAAACTGTTTTTT. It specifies CASSPRPQWGRDEKLFF.

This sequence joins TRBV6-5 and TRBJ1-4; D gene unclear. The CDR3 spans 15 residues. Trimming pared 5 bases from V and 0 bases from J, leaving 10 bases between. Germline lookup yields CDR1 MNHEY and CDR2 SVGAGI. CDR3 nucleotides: TGTGCCAGCAGTAGGAAACTCCCAACTAATGAAAAACTGTTTTTT. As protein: CASSRKLPTNEKLFF.

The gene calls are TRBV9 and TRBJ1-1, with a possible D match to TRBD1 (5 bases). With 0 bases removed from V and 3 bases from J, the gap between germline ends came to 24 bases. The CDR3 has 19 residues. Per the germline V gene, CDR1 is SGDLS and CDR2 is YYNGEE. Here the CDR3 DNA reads TGTGCCAGCAGCGTAGGCCCGATCCGGGACTTCAGGAGGGACACTGAAGCTTTCTTT. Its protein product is CASSVGPIRDFRRDTEAFF.

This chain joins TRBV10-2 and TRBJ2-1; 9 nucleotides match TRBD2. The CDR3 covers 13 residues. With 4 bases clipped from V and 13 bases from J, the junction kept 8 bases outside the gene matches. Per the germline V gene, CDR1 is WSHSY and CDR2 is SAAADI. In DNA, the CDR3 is TGCGCCAGCAGTGCAGCCGCTAGCGGGGATCAGTTCTTC. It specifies CASSAAASGDQFF.

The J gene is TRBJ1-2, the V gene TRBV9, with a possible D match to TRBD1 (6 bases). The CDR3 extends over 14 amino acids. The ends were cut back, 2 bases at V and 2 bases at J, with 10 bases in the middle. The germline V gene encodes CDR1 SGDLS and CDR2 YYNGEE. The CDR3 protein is CASSVQQGNYGYTF. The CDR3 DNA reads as TGTGCCAGCAGCGTCCAGCAGGGGAACTATGGCTACACCTTC.

The CDR3 DNA reads as TGTGCCAGCAGTCCTAGCCTTAGCTCCTACAATGAGCAGTTCTTC. Translating gives CASSPSLSSYNEQFF. This chain uses TRBV11-3 with TRBJ2-1; a possible D gene is TRBD2 (5 bases). The CDR3 spans 15 residues. The germline CDR1 and CDR2 sequences are SGHNT and YENEEA. The V end was cut by 6 bases, the J end by 0 bases, with 12 bases between.